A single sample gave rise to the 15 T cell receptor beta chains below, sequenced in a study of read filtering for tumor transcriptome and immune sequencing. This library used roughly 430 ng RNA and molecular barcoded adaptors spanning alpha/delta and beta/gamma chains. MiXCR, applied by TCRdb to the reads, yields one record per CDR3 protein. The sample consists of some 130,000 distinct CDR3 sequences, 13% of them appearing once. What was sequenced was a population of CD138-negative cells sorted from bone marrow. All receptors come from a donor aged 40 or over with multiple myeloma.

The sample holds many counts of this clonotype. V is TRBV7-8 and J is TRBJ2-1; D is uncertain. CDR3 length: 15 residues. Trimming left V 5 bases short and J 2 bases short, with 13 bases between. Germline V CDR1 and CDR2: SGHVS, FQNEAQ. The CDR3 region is CASSADMVPYNEQFF. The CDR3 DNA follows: TGTGCCAGCAGCGCCGATATGGTACCCTACAATGAGCAGTTCTTC. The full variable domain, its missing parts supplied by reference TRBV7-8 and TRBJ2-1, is GAGVSQSPRYKVAKRGQDVALRCDPISGHVSLFWYQQALGQGPEFLTYFQNEAQLDKSGLPSDRFFAERPEGSVSTLKIQRTQQEDSAVYLCASSADMVPYNEQFFGPGTRLTVL.

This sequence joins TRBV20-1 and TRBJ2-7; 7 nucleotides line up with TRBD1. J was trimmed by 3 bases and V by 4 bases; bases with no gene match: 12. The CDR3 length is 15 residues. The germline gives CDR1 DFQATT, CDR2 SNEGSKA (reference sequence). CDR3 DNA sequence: TGCAGTGCTATCCGGAACCGGGACAGTATCTACGAGCAGTACTTC. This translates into CSAIRNRDSIYEQYF.

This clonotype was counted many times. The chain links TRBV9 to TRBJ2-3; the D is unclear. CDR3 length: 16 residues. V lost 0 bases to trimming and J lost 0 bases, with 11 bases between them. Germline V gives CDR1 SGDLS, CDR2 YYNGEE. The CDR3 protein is CASSVAGSYSTDTQYF. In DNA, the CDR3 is TGTGCCAGCAGCGTAGCGGGCTCCTATAGCACAGATACGCAGTATTTT.

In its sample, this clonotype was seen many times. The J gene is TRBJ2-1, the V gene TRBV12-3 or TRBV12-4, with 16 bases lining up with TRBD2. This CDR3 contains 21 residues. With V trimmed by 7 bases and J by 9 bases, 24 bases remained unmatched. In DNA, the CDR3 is TGTGCCAGCACCGACTCGCCGGGACTCCCGGGACTAGCGGGAGGGCCAAGTGAGCAGTTCTTC. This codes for CASTDSPGLPGLAGGPSEQFF.

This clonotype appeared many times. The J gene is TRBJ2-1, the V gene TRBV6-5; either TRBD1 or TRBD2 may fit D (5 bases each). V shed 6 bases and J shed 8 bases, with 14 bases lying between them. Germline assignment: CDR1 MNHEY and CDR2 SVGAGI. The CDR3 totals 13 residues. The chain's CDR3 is CASRPGTPDEQFF. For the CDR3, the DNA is TGTGCCAGCAGACCCGGGACCCCTGATGAGCAGTTCTTC.

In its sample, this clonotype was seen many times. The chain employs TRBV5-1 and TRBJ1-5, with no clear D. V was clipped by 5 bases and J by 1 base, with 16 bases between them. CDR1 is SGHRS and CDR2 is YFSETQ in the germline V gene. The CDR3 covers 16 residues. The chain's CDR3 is CASSPTAAASNQPQHF. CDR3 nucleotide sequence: TGCGCCAGCAGTCCTACGGCGGCGGCAAGCAATCAGCCCCAGCATTTT. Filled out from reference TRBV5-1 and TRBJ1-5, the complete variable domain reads KAGVTQTPRYLIKTRGQQVTLSCSPISGHRSVSWYQQTPGQGLQFLFEYFSETQRNKGNFPGRFSGRQFSNSRSEMNVSTLELGDSALYLCASSPTAAASNQPQHFGDGTRLSIL.

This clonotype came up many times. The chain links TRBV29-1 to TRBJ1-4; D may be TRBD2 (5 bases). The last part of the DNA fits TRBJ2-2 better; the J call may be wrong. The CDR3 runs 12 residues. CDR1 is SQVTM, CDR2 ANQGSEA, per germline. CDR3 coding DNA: TGCAGCGCTGTCCGGGATTCAAAGGAGCTGTTTTTT. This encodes CSAVRDSKELFF.

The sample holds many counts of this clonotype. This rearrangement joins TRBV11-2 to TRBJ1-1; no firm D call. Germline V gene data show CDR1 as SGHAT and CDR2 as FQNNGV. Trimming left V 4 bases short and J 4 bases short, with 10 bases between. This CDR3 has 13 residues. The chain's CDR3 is CASSSPPSTEAFF. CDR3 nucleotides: TGTGCCAGCAGCTCCCCCCCGAGCACTGAAGCTTTCTTT.

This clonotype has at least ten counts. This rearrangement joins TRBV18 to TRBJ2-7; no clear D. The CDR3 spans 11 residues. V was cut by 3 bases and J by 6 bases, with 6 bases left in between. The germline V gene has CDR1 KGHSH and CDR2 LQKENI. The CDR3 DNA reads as TGTGCCAGCTCACCTCGGACCGAGCAGTACTTC. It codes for CASSPRTEQYF.

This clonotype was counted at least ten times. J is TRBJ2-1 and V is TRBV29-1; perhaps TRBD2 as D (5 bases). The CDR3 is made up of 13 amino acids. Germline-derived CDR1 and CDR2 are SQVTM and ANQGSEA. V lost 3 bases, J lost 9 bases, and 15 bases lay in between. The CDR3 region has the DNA TGCAGCGTTGAGAGCGGTTCCGGTTCTGAGCAGTTCTTC. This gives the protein CSVESGSGSEQFF.

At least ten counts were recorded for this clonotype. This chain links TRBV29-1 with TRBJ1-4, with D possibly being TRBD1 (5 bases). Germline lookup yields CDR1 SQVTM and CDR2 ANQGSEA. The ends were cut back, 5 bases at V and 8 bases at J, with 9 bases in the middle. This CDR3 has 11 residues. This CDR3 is CSVPQGEKLFF. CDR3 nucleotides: TGCAGCGTTCCTCAGGGAGAAAAACTGTTTTTT.

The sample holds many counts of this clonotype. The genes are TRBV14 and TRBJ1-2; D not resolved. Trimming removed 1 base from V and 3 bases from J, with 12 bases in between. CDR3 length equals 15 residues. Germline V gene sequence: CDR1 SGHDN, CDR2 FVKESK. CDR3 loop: CASSQARVPYYGYTF. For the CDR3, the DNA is TGTGCCAGCAGCCAAGCAAGGGTTCCCTACTATGGCTACACCTTC.

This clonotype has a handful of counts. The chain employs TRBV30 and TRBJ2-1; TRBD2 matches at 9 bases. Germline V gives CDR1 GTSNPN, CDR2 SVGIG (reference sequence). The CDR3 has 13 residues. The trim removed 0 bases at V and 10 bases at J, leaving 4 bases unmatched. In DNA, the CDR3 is TGTGCCTGGAGTGTGACTAGCGGTACCGAGCAGTTCTTC. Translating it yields CAWSVTSGTEQFF.

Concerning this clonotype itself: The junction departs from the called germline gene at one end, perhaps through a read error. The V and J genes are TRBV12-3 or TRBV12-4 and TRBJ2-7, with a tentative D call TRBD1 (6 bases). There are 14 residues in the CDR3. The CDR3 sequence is CASSSVQGSNEQYF. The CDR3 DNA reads TGTGCTAGCAGTTCAGTACAGGGTTCCAACGAGCAGTACTTC.

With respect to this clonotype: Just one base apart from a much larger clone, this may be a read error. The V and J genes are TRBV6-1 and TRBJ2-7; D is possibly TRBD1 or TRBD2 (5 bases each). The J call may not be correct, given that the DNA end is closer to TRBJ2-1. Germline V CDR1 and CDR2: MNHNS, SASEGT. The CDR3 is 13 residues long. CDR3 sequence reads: CASSGTVSYEQFF. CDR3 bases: TGTGCCAGCAGCGGGACGGTCTCCTACGAGCAGTTCTTC.